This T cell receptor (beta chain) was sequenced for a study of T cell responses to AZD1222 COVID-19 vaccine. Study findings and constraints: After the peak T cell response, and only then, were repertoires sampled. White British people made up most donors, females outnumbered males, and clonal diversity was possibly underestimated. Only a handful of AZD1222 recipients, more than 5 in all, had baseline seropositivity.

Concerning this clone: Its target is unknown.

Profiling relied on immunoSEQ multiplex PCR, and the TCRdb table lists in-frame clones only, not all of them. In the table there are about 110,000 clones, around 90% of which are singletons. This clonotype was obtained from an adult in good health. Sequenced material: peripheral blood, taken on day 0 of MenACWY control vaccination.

The CDR3 sequence is CASTIAGGAYNEQFF. CDR3 DNA: TGTGCCAGTACCATAGCGGGGGGCGCCTACAATGAGCAGTTCTTC. The chain couples TRBV19 to TRBJ2-1; TRBD2 agrees at 10 bases. In germline, CDR1 is LNHDA, CDR2 SQIVND (reference sequence). There are 15 residues in the CDR3. V gave up 7 bases and J gave up 2 bases; unmatched junction bases: 5.